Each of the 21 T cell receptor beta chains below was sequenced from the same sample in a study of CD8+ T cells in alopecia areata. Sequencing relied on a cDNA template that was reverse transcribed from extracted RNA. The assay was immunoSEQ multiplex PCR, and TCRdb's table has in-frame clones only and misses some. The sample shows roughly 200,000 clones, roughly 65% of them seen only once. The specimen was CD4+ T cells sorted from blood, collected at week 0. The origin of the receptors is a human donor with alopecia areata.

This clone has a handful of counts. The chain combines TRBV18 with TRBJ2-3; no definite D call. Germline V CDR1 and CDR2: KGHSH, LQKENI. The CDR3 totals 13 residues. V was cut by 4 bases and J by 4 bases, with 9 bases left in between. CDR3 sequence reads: CASSRTSPDTQYF. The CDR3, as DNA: TGTGCCAGCTCACGCACGAGCCCAGATACGCAGTATTTT.

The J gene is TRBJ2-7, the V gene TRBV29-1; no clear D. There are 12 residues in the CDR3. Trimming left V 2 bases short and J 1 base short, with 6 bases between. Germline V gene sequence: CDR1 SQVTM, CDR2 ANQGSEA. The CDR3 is CSVEFPSYEQYF. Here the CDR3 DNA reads TGCAGCGTTGAATTTCCTTCCTACGAGCAGTACTTC.

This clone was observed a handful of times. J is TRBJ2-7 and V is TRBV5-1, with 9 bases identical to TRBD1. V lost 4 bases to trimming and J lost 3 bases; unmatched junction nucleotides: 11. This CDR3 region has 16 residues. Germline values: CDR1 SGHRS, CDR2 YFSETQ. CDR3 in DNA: TGCGCCAGCAGCATTACCCACGGGACAGGGCTCTACGAGCAGTACTTC. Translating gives CASSITHGTGLYEQYF. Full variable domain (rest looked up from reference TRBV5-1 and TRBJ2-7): KAGVTQTPRYLIKTRGQQVTLSCSPISGHRSVSWYQQTPGQGLQFLFEYFSETQRNKGNFPGRFSGRQFSNSRSEMNVSTLELGDSALYLCASSITHGTGLYEQYFGPGTRLTVT.

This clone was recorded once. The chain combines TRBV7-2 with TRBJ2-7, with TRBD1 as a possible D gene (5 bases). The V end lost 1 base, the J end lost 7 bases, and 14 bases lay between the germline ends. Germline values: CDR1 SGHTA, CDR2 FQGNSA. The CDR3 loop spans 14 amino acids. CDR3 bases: TGTGCCAGCAGCTTAGAAACAGGTCTAGGTGAGCAGTACTTC. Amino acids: CASSLETGLGEQYF.

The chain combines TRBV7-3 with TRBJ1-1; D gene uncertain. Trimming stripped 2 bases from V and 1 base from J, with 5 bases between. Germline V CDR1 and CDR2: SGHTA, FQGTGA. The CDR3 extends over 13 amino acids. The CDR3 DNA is TGTGCCAGCAGCTTATGGGAGAACACTGAAGCTTTCTTT. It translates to CASSLWENTEAFF.

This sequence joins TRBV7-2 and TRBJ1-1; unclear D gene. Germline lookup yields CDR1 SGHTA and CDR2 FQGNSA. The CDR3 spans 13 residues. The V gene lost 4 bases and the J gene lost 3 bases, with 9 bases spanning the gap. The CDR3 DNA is TGTGCCAGCAGCTCGAGACGGTACACTGAAGCTTTCTTT. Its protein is CASSSRRYTEAFF.

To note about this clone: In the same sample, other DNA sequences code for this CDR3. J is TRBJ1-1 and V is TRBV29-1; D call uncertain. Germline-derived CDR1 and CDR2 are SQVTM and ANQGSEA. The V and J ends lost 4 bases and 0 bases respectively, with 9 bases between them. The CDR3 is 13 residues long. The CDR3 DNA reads TGCAGCGTTGTTCCCAGGTTGAACACTGAAGCTTTCTTT. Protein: CSVVPRLNTEAFF.

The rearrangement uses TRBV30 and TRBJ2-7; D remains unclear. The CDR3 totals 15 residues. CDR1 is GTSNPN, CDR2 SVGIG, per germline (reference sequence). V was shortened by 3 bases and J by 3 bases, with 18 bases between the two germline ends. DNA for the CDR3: TGTGCCTGGAGCGACACGGGCAGTCGGATCTACGAGCAGTACTTC. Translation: CAWSDTGSRIYEQYF.

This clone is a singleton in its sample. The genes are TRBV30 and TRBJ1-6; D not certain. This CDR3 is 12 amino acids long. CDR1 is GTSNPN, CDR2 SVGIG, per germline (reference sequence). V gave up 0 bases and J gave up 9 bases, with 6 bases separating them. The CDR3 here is CAWSVGPSPLHF. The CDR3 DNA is TGTGCCTGGAGTGTCGGCCCTTCACCCCTCCACTTT.

This chain's CDR3 is CASSQRPNYGYTF. The CDR3 DNA is TGTGCCAGCAGCCAAAGGCCGAACTATGGCTACACCTTC. This rearrangement joins TRBV13 to TRBJ1-2; D not resolved. CDR3 length: 13 amino acids. Germline V lookup: CDR1 PRHDT, CDR2 FYEKMQ (reference sequence). Deletions cut 5 bases from V and 2 bases from J, with 9 bases between.

Here the CDR3 reads CSVPGTGRAEAFF. Written as DNA, the CDR3 is TGCAGCGTTCCCGGGACAGGCCGTGCTGAAGCTTTCTTT. The chain uses TRBV29-1 and TRBJ1-1; 8 bases fit TRBD1. The CDR3 has 13 amino acids. The ends lost 5 bases at V and 6 bases at J; junction bases unmatched: 8. CDR1 SQVTM and CDR2 ANQGSEA come from the germline V gene.

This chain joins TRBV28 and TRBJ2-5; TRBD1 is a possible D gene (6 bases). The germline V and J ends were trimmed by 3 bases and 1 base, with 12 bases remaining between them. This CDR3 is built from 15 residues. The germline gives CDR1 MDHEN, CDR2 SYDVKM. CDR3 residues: CASSFQGRPQETQYF. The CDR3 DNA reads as TGTGCCAGCAGTTTCCAGGGGCGACCCCAAGAGACCCAGTACTTC.

The CDR3 protein is CSVRGRSTYEQYF. Here the CDR3 DNA reads TGCAGCGTCCGAGGGCGATCGACCTACGAGCAGTACTTC. The chain uses TRBV29-1 and TRBJ2-7; D possibly corresponds to TRBD2 (5 bases). The CDR3 contains 13 residues. The germline CDR1 and CDR2 sequences are SQVTM and ANQGSEA. V was clipped by 6 bases and J by 2 bases, with 14 bases between them.

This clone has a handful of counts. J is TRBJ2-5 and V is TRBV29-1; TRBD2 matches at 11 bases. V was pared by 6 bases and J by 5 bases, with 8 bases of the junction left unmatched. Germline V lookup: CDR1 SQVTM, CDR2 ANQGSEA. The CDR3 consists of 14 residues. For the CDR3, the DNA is TGCAGCGTGCCACTAGCGGGGGCGAGGGAGACCCAGTACTTC. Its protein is CSVPLAGARETQYF.

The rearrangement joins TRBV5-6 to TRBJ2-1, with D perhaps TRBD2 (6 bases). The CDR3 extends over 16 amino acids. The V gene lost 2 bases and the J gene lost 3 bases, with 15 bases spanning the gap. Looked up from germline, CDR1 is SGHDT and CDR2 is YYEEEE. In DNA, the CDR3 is TGTGCCAGCAGCTTACTCGGTCTAGCGAACTACAATGAGCAGTTCTTC. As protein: CASSLLGLANYNEQFF.

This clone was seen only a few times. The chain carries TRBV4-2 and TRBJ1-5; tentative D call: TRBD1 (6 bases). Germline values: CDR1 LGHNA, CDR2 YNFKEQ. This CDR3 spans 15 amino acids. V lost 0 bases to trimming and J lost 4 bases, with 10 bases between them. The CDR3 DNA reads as TGTGCCAGCAGCCAAGATCGTACAGGGAATCAGCCCCAGCATTTT. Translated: CASSQDRTGNQPQHF.

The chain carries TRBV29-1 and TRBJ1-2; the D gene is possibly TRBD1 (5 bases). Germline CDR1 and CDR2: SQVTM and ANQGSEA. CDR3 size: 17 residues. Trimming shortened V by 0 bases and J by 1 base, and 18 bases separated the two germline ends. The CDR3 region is CSVEDAPLEGINYGYTF. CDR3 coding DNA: TGCAGCGTTGAAGATGCCCCTCTGGAGGGGATTAACTATGGCTACACCTTC. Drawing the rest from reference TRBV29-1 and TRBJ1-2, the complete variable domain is SAVISQKPSRDICQRGTSLTIQCQVDSQVTMMFWYRQQPGQSLTLIATANQGSEATYESGFVIDKFPISRPNLTFSTLTVSNMSPEDSSIYLCSVEDAPLEGINYGYTFGSGTRLTVV.

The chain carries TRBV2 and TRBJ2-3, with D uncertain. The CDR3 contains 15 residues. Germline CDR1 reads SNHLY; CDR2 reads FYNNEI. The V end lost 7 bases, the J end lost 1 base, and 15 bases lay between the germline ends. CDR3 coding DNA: TGTGCCAGCACCCGGACCCCAACGGGCACAGATACGCAGTATTTT. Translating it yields CASTRTPTGTDTQYF. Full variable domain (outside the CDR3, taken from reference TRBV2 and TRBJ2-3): EPEVTQTPSHQVTQMGQEVILRCVPISNHLYFYWYRQILGQKVEFLVSFYNNEISEKSEIFDDQFSVERPDGSNFTLKIRSTKLEDSAMYFCASTRTPTGTDTQYFGPGTRLTVL.

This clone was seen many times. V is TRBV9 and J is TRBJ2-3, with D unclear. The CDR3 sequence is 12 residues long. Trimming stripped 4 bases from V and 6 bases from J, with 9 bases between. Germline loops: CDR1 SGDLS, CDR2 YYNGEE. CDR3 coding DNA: TGTGCCAGCAGCTCAGAATGGGATACGCAGTATTTT. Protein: CASSSEWDTQYF. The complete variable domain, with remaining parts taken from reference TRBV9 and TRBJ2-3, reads DSGVTQTPKHLITATGQRVTLRCSPRSGDLSVYWYQQSLDQGLQFLIQYYNGEERAKGNILERFSAQQFPDLHSELNLSSLELGDSALYFCASSSEWDTQYFGPGTRLTVL.

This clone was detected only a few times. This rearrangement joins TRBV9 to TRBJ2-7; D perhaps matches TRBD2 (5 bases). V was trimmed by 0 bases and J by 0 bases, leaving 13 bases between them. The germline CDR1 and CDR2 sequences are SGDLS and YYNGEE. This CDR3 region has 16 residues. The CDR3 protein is CASSVGVRAGSYEQYF. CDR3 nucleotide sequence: TGTGCCAGCAGCGTAGGGGTGCGGGCCGGCTCCTACGAGCAGTACTTC.

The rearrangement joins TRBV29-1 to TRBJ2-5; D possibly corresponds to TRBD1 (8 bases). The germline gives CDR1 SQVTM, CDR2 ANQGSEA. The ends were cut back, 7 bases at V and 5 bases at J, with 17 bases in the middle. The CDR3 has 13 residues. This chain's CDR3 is CSAQGQGGETQYF. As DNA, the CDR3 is TGCAGCGCACAAGGACAGGGAGGGGAGACCCAGTACTTC.